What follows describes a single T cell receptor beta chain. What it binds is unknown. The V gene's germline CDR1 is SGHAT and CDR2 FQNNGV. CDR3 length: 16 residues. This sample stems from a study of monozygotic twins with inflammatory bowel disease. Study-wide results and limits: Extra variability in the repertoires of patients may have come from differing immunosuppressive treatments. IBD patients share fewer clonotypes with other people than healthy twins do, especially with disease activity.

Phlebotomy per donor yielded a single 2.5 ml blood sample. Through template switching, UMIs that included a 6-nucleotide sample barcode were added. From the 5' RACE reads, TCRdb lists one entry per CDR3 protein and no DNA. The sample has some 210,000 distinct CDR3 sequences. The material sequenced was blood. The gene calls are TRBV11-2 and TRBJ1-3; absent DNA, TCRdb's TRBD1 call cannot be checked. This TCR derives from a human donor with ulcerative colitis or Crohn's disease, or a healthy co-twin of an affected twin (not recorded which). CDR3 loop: CASSLGPRGSGNTIYF. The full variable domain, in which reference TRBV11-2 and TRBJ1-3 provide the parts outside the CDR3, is EAGVAQSPRYKIIEKRQSVAFWCNPISGHATLYWYQQILGQGPKLLIQFQNNGVVDDSQLPKDRFSAERLKGVDSTLKIQPAKLEDSAVYLCASSLGPRGSGNTIYFGEGSWLTVV.